Listed here are 12 T cell receptor beta chains from one sample, sequenced in a study of T cell repertoires in ileal Crohn's disease. Measured with immunoSEQ multiplex PCR; TCRdb has only the in-frame clones, and not every one. The sample shows just over 7,000 clones, around 93% of them seen only once. The specimen sequenced was ileal tissue. The receptors originated from an adult with Crohn's disease.

V usage is TRBV18 and J usage is TRBJ1-4; TRBD1 might be the D (5 bases). The CDR3 contains 15 residues. Germline values: CDR1 KGHSH, CDR2 LQKENI. V gave up 6 bases and J gave up 8 bases, with 19 bases separating them. DNA for the CDR3: TGTGCCAGCTCCGGACCGGACCGGGGGAAGGAAAAACTGTTTTTT. It codes for CASSGPDRGKEKLFF. Full variable domain (missing parts from reference TRBV18 and TRBJ1-4): NAGVMQNPRHLVRRRGQEARLRCSPMKGHSHVYWYRQLPEEGLKFMVYLQKENIIDESGMPKERFSAEFPKEGPSILRIQQVVRGDSAAYFCASSGPDRGKEKLFFGSGTQLSVL.

Details on this clone: Other DNA sequences in the sample encode the same CDR3. The rearrangement links TRBV11-3 to TRBJ2-1; 11 bases are shared with TRBD2. The V gene's germline CDR1 is SGHNT and CDR2 YENEEA. The V segment lost 3 bases and the J segment 4 bases; nucleotides outside the gene matches: 2. The CDR3 has 15 residues. The DNA of the CDR3 is TGTGCCAGCAGCTTGAGACTAGCGGGATACAATGAGCAGTTCTTC. Its protein is CASSLRLAGYNEQFF.

The chain carries TRBV7-9 and TRBJ1-1; D may be TRBD1 (5 bases). Germline V gene sequence: CDR1 SEHNR, CDR2 FQNEAQ (reference sequence). The CDR3 extends over 13 amino acids. V was trimmed by 5 bases and J by 4 bases, leaving 11 bases between them. DNA for the CDR3: TGTGCCAGCAGCATCATCCAGGGCACTGAAGCTTTCTTT. Residues: CASSIIQGTEAFF.

The genes are TRBV11-2 and TRBJ2-3, with 8 bases lining up with TRBD1. The V gene end was trimmed by 1 base and the J gene end by 0 bases; junction bases not matched to a gene: 3. Germline V CDR1 and CDR2: SGHAT, FQNNGV. This CDR3 comprises 16 residues. CDR3 in DNA: TGTGCCAGCAGCTTAGGTCCAGGGGGCAGCACAGATACGCAGTATTTT. This encodes CASSLGPGGSTDTQYF.

This clone was detected a few times. This rearrangement joins TRBV19 to TRBJ2-6, with D possibly being TRBD2 (6 bases). V was shortened by 3 bases and J by 0 bases, with 15 bases between the two germline ends. The CDR3 loop spans 18 amino acids. Germline V CDR1 and CDR2: LNHDA, SQIVND (reference sequence). The CDR3 spells CASSISRRAYSGANVLTF. CDR3 coding DNA: TGTGCCAGTAGTATTAGTCGGAGGGCCTACTCTGGGGCCAACGTCCTGACTTTC.

The J gene is TRBJ2-7, the V gene TRBV4-1; maybe TRBD2 (6 bases). The length of the CDR3 is 13 residues. Germline CDR1 reads MGHRA; CDR2 reads YSYEKL. V was clipped by 4 bases and J by 3 bases, with 10 bases between them. CDR3 amino acids: CASSLVADYEQYF. For the CDR3, the DNA is TGCGCCAGCAGCCTCGTAGCGGACTACGAGCAGTACTTC.

This chain links TRBV4-2 with TRBJ2-7; tentatively, D is TRBD1 (5 bases). The V and J ends lost 4 bases and 3 bases respectively, with 16 bases between them. Germline CDR1 and CDR2: LGHNA and YNFKEQ. The CDR3 is 15 amino acids. The CDR3 loop reads CASSLGQGTRYEQYF. CDR3 sequence (DNA): TGTGCCAGCAGCCTAGGCCAGGGAACTCGCTACGAGCAGTACTTC.

A note on this clone: Other DNA sequences within the sample encode an identical CDR3. The chain is built from TRBV7-9 and TRBJ2-3; D gene unclear. V dropped 8 bases and J dropped 0 bases, with 3 bases sitting between them. Germline loops: CDR1 SEHNR, CDR2 FQNEAQ (reference sequence). CDR3 length: 11 residues. CDR3 region: CASSSTDTQYF. CDR3 DNA: TGTGCCAGCTCTAGCACAGATACGCAGTATTTT.

The V call is TRBV15, the J call TRBJ2-3; a weak D match, TRBD1 (5 bases). Germline lookup yields CDR1 LNHNV and CDR2 YYDKDF (reference sequence). The CDR3 spans 14 residues. The germline V and J ends were trimmed by 0 bases and 6 bases, with 10 bases remaining between them. CDR3 protein: CATSRDQGGDTQYF. CDR3 nucleotide sequence: TGTGCCACCAGCAGAGACCAGGGTGGGGATACGCAGTATTTT.

This chain joins TRBV6-5 and TRBJ1-6; TRBD1 is a possible D gene (6 bases). This CDR3 is 15 amino acids long. Germline values: CDR1 MNHEY, CDR2 SVGAGI. Deletions cut 2 bases from V and 11 bases from J, with 16 bases between. The CDR3 DNA reads TGTGCCAGCAGTTACGGGCCAGGGGATACGACACCCCTCCACTTT. This gives the protein CASSYGPGDTTPLHF.

The chain has TRBV28 and TRBJ2-1; 8 bases are shared with TRBD1. This CDR3 is built from 14 residues. V shed 6 bases and J 9 bases; nucleotides not matched to a gene: 10. Germline CDR1 reads MDHEN; CDR2 reads SYDVKM. The CDR3 nucleotides are TGTGCCAGCAGAGGGGCAGGGGGCCGTGGTGAGCAGTTCTTC. The encoded protein is CASRGAGGRGEQFF.

This clone has only one observation. The chain has TRBV27 and TRBJ1-1; the match to TRBD1 covers 8 bases. V shed 6 bases, J shed 5 bases, and the junction held 5 bases outside the gene matches. The CDR3 consists of 13 residues. The germline gives CDR1 MNHEY, CDR2 SMNVEV (reference sequence). The CDR3 sequence: CASRDQGATEAFF. CDR3 DNA: TGTGCCAGCAGGGATCAGGGGGCAACTGAAGCTTTCTTT.